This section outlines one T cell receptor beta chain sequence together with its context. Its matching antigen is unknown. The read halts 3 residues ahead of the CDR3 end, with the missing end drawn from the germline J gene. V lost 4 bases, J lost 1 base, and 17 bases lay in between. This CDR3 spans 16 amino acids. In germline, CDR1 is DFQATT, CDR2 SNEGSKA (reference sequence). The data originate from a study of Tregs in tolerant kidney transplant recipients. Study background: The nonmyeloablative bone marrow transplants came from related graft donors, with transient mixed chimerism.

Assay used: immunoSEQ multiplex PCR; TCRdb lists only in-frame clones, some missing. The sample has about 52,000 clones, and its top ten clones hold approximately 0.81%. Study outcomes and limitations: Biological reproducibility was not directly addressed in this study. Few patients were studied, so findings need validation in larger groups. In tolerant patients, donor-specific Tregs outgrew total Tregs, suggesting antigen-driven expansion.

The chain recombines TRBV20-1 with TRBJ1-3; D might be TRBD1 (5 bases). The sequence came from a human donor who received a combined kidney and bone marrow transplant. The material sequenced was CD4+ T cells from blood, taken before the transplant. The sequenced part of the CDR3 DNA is TGCAGTGCTAATGACAGACGGGAATCGTCTGGAAACACC. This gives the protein CSANDRRESSGNT. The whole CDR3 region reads CSANDRRESSGNTIYF.